There are many counts of the clone carrying this T cell receptor (beta chain). Its antigen remains unidentified. This sample was included in a study of CD8+CD57+ T cells in acquired aplastic anemia. Study background: Across the sorted CD4+ and CD8+ cells, DNA amounts averaged about 3.1 ug.

Genomic DNA served as template for TCR beta VDJ and CDR3 profiling. TCRdb re-analysed the reads in MiXCR, keeping a single row per CDR3 protein. Among some 170,000 distinct CDR3 sequences, more than 45% were seen once, and the ten largest hold 0.85% to 1.2%. Study results and caveats: Overlapping CD8+ CDR3 repertoires of patients and controls contained around 30 shared sequences.

V was pared by 4 bases and J by 2 bases, with 8 bases between. The CDR3 loop spans 12 amino acids. Germline V gene data show CDR1 as DFQATT and CDR2 as SNEGSKA (reference sequence). An expansion of CD8+CD57+ cells by flow cytometry had been shown in patients chosen for sequencing. There was no therapy given to any patient before the blood sampling took place. Sequenced input: sorted CD4+, CD8+, or CD8+CD57+ T cells (not recorded which) from PBMCs. The genes are TRBV20-1 and TRBJ1-1; D is ambiguous. The clonotype originates from a human donor with aplastic anemia. In nucleotides, the CDR3 is TGCAGTGCTAAACAGAGAAACACTGAAGCTTTCTTT. It is translated as CSAKQRNTEAFF.